Shown below are 3 T cell receptor beta chains from a single sample sequenced in a study of blood T cell repertoires in COVID-19. TCRdb's table, derived via immunoSEQ multiplex PCR, lists solely in-frame clones and lacks some. The sample has about 260,000 clones; roughly nine tenths are singletons. Sequencing was performed on PBMCs or T cells enriched from blood (not recorded which). The receptor source for this set is a woman between 18 and 29 years old who had recovered from COVID-19.

This chain connects TRBV11-2 to TRBJ1-1; 7 bases are a match to TRBD1. Germline lookup yields CDR1 SGHAT and CDR2 FQNNGV. This CDR3 contains 14 residues. With V trimmed by 2 bases and J by 2 bases, 2 bases remained unmatched. CDR3 residues: CASSLTGENTEAFF. DNA of the CDR3: TGTGCCAGCAGCTTAACAGGGGAAAACACTGAAGCTTTCTTT.

This chain connects TRBV19 to TRBJ2-7; 13 bases fit TRBD2. The CDR3 consists of 16 residues. Germline lookup yields CDR1 LNHDA and CDR2 SQIVND (reference sequence). V shed 0 bases and J 3 bases; nucleotides not matched to a gene: 2. The CDR3 spells CASSIDGLAGDYEQYF. The CDR3 bases are TGTGCCAGTAGTATAGACGGACTAGCGGGGGACTACGAGCAGTACTTC.

This sequence joins TRBV7-6 and TRBJ2-7; TRBD1 matches at 10 bases. J was trimmed by 4 bases and V by 4 bases; bases with no gene match: 10. The CDR3 extends over 16 amino acids. In germline, CDR1 is SGHVS, CDR2 FNYEAQ. The CDR3: CASSSSGTGVWYEQYF. The CDR3, as DNA: TGTGCCAGCAGCTCCTCCGGGACAGGGGTGTGGTACGAGCAGTACTTC.